The present entry profiles one TCR beta chain with its context. No antigen is known for it. Base qualities are not provided; no much larger clone lies one nucleotide away. CD8 naive samples consisted of CD45RO-negative cells that were positively selected for CCR7, yielding a CD45RA+CCR7+ population without TemRA cells. Healthy HIV-negative adults with no recently reported acute infections or vaccinations were included as donors. All donors were Caucasian adults living in Nashville, Tennessee, USA. After blood collection by leukapheresis, PBMCs were isolated using Ficoll-Histopaque density gradient centrifugation and then cryopreserved in the vapor phase of liquid nitrogen. Analytical flow cytometry was used to check the purity and quantity of every magnetically sorted T cell population. From each sorted fraction, genomic DNA was isolated and quantified by UV absorbance on a Nanodrop 2000c. These data come from a study of shared clonotypes between healthy human individuals (TCRdb year 2020). About the investigation overall: The cohort included three men and a couple of women between 18 and 49 years of age. For each donor, CD4 naive and CD4 memory were each run on three plates, CD8 naive on two plates, and CD8 memory on one plate. Blood TCR repertoires of a handful of healthy adults were deeply sequenced to estimate repertoire size and the extent of clonotype sharing between individuals. Libraries were prepared and TCR repertoires were sequenced by different laboratories using diverse techniques, in order to increase sequencing depth and limit assay-specific biases. Per donor, leukapheresis produced somewhere between about 0.85 and 8.9 billion PBMCs.

TCR CDR3 regions were amplified from genomic DNA by multiplex PCR using the deep immunoSEQ assay. Extracted genomic DNA from each cell subset was spread evenly across all wells of several immunoSEQ 96-well plates, with each plate serving as a replicate. For sorted subsets, each replicate PCR was loaded with approximately 190 ng genomic DNA, equivalent to about 33,000 T cell genomes. Purified libraries were quantified with a Qubit 3.0 fluorometer, sized on a Bioanalyzer 2100, and re-quantified with the KAPA Library Quantification kit. Each immunoSEQ 96-well plate was sequenced on its own single-read 150-cycle Illumina NextSeq 550 flow cell. On the study's bioinformatics: The immunoSEQ output contained only junctional sequences without quality scores, so filtering could not match that applied to full-length reads. Sequences were annotated with PyIR, a Python wrapper for IgBLAST v1.9, and V/J genes and CDR3 were assigned using IMGT germline references. Reads were filtered out if the reads had weak V/J assignments (E-value above 1e-6), no CDR3, stop codons, out-of-frame junctions, or ambiguous translated residues. V3J clonotypes were defined as sequences sharing the same inferred V gene, J gene, and CDR3 amino acid sequence. Percentage overlap between repertoires was calculated by dividing the number of shared unique clonotypes by the size of the smaller repertoire. Three approaches were used to assess repertoire richness: RTK rarefaction, the Chao1 estimator, and Recon v2.1 estimates of unobserved clonotypes. For all TCRbeta clonotypes obtained by the gDNA method from several donors, generation probabilities were computed with OLGA. As stored in TCRdb, this immuneACCESS dataset retains in-frame rearrangements with V and J assigned. A fraction of the clones does not appear; measured against another copy, unresolved V genes explain less than half of the discrepancy, and the remainder lacks a known reason. The V and J calls and clone size are taken from that table; D and trimming were inferred from the DNA. Within this sample are 2 million or so clones, with about 95% of them counted one time only. The ten largest clonotypes hold 1.1% of the sample.

Overall results and qualifications from the work: Rarefaction of sorted-subset datasets indicated incomplete sequencing despite the large sequencing depth. Sampling was restricted to blood, and TCR repertoires in tissue are likely to differ from TCR repertoires in blood. Naive subsets generally had larger estimated clonotype richness than memory subsets. Based on pairwise subsampling, the degree of clonotype sharing among donors was expected to be affected by sequencing depth. Compared with non-shared clonotypes, the clonotypes found in all four sorted-subset donors had higher generation probabilities. Across four donors, approximately 5% of naive CD4, around 3.3% of naive CD8, 2.3% of memory CD4, and 0.4% of memory CD8 clonotypes were shared. The genetic and exposure-history diversity represented was limited by the small number of donors.

Per the germline V gene, LGHNA is the CDR1 and YNFKEQ is the CDR2. Trimming removed 0 bases from V and 3 bases from J; the gene matches leave 3 bases unexplained. From the cysteine through the phenylalanine, the CDR3 covers 16 amino acids. Only the CDR3 part of the read is kept: 48 bases, read in frame from the first base. The rearrangement joined TRBV4-2 to TRBJ2-3, and 10 bases in between align with TRBD1. Material: naive CD8+ T cells sorted from blood. The cell subset or site label here, explained by the study, means: CD45RA+CCR7+. The TCR sequence derives from a man aged 18 to 30 in good health. For the CDR3, the sequence is CASSQDRDRGTDTQYF. The DNA sequence is given as TGTGCCAGCAGCCAAGATAGGGACAGGGGAACAGATACGCAGTATTTT.